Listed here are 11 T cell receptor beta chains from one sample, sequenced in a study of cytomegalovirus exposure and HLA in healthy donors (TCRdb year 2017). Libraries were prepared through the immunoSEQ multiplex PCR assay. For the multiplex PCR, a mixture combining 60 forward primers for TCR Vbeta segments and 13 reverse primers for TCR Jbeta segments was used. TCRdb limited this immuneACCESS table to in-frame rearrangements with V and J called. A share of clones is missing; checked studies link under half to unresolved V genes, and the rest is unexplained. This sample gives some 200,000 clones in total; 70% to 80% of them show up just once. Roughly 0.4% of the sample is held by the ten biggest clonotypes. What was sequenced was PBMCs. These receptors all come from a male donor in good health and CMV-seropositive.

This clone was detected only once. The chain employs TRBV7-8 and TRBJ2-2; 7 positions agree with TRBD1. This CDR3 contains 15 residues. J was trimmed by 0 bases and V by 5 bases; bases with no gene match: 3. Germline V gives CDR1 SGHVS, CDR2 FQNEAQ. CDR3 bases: TGTGCCAGCAGCCGACAGGGATCGAACACCGGGGAGCTGTTTTTT. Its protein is CASSRQGSNTGELFF.

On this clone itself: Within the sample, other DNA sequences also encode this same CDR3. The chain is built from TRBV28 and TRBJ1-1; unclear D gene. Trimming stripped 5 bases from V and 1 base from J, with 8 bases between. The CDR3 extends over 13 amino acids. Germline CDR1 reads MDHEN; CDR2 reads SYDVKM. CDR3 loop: CASSPPGNTEAFF. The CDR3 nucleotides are TGTGCCAGCAGTCCTCCCGGGAACACTGAAGCTTTCTTT.

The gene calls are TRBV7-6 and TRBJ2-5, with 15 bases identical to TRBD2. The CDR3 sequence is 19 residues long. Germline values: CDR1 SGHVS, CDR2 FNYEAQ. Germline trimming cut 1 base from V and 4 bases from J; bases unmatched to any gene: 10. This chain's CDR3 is CASSLVAGLAGGGGETQYF. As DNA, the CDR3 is TGTGCCAGCAGCTTAGTAGCGGGACTAGCGGGAGGCGGTGGAGAGACCCAGTACTTC.

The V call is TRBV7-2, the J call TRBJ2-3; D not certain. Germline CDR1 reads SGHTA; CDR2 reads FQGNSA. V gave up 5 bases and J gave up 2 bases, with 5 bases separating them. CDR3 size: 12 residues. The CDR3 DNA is TGTGCCAGCAGCGCTAACACAGATACGCAGTATTTT. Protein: CASSANTDTQYF.

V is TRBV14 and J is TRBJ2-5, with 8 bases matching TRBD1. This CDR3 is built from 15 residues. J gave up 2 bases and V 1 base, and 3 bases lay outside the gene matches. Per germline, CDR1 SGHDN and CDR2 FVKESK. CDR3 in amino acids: CASSQGTGPQETQYF. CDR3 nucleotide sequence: TGTGCCAGCAGCCAAGGGACAGGGCCTCAAGAGACCCAGTACTTC.

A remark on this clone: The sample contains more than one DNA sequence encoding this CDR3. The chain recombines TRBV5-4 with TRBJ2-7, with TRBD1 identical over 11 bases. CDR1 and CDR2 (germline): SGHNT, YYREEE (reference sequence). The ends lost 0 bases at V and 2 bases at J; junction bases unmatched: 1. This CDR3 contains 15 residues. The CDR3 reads CASSLAGQGAYEQYF. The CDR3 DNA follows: TGTGCCAGCAGCTTGGCGGGACAGGGGGCCTACGAGCAGTACTTC.

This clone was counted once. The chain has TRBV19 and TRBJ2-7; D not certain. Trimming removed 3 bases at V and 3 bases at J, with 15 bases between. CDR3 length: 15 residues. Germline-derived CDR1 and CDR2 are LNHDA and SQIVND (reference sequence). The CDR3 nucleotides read TGTGCCAGTAGTATCATCGGCAGTGACATCTACGAGCAGTACTTC. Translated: CASSIIGSDIYEQYF.

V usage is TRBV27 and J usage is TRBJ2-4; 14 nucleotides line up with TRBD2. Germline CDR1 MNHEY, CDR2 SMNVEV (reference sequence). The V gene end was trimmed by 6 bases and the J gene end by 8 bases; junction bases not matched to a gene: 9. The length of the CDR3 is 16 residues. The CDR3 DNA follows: TGTGCCAGCAGCTTAGGACTAGCGGGAGGACGGGACATTCAGTACTTC. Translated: CASSLGLAGGRDIQYF.

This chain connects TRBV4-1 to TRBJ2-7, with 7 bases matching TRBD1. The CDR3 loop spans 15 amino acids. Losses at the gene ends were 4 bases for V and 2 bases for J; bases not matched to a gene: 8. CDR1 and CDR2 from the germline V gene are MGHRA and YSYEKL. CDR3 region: CASSPNPQGAYEQYF. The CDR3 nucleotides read TGCGCCAGCAGCCCGAACCCGCAGGGGGCCTACGAGCAGTACTTC.

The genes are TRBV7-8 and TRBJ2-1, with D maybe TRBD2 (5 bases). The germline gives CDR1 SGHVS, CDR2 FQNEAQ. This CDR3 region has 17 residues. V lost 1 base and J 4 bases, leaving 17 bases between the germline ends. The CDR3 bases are TGTGCCAGCAGCTTAGTGGCCCTGACGGGGAGTTACAATGAGCAGTTCTTC. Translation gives CASSLVALTGSYNEQFF.

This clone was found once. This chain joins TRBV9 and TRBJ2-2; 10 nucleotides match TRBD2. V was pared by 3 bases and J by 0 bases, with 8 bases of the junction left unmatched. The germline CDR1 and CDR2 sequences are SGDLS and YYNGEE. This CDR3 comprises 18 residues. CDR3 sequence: CASSARRGLATNTGELFF. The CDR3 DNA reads TGTGCCAGCAGCGCCCGCCGGGGACTAGCGACGAACACCGGGGAGCTGTTTTTT.